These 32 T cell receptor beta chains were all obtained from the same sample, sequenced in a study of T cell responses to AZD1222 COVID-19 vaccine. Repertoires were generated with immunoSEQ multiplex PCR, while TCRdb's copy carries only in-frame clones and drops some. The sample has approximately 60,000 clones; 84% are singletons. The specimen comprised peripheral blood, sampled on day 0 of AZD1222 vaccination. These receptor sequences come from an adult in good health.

The CDR3 region has the DNA TGTGCCAGTCTACCGGGACCACCTAACTATGGCTACACCTTC. Its protein product is CASLPGPPNYGYTF. V gene TRBV6-5 combines with J gene TRBJ1-2; perhaps TRBD1 as D (5 bases). V lost 9 bases, J lost 0 bases, and 14 bases lay in between. From germline, CDR1 is MNHEY and CDR2 SVGAGI. The CDR3 loop spans 14 amino acids.

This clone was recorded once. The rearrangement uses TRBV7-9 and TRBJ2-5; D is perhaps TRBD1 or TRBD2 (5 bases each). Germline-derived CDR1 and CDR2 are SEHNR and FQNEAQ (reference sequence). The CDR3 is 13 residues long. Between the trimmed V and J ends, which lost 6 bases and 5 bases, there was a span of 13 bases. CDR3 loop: CASSQRGAETQYF. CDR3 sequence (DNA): TGTGCCAGCAGTCAGAGGGGCGCTGAGACCCAGTACTTC. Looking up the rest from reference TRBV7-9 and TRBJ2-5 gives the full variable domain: DTGVSQNPRHKITKRGQNVTFRCDPISEHNRLYWYRQTLGQGPEFLTYFQNEAQLEKSRLLSDRFSAERPKGSFSTLEIQRTEQGDSAMYLCASSQRGAETQYFGPGTRLLVL.

The CDR3, as DNA: TGTGCCAGCAGTTACAGGACTCAGGGAAGCTCACCCCTCCACTTT. As protein: CASSYRTQGSSPLHF. The rearrangement uses TRBV6-5 and TRBJ1-6, with a weak D call TRBD1 (5 bases). This CDR3 is built from 15 residues. The V and J ends lost 2 bases and 10 bases respectively, with 15 bases between them. From germline, CDR1 is MNHEY and CDR2 SVGAGI.

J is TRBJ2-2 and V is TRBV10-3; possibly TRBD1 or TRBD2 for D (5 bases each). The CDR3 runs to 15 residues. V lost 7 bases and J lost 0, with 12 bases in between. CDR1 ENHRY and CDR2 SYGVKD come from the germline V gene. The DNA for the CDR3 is TGTGCCATCATTCCGGGACCGGCGAACACCGGGGAGCTGTTTTTT. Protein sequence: CAIIPGPANTGELFF.

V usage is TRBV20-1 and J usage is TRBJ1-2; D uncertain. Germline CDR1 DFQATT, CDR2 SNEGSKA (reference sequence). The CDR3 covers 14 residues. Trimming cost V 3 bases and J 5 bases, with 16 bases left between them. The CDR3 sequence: CSASVADLTYGYTF. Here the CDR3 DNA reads TGCAGTGCTAGTGTGGCGGATTTAACTTATGGCTACACCTTC.

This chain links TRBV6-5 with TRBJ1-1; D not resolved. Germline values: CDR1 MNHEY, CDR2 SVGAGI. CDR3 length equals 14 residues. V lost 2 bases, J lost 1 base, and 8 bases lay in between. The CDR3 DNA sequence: TGTGCCAGCAGTTACCAACGGACGAACACTGAAGCTTTCTTT. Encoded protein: CASSYQRTNTEAFF.

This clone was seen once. The DNA of the CDR3 is TGTGCCAGCAGTTTACTCCAACAGGGGCGGGACACTGAAGCTTTCTTT. Translating it yields CASSLLQQGRDTEAFF. V is TRBV28 and J is TRBJ1-1, with 7 positions matching TRBD1. The CDR3 has 16 amino acids. Germline V CDR1 and CDR2: MDHEN, SYDVKM. J gave up 3 bases and V 2 bases, and 9 bases lay outside the gene matches.

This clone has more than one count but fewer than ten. Here the CDR3 reads CASSRGQPSSNTEAFF. The CDR3 DNA sequence: TGTGCCAGCAGCAGGGGACAGCCGTCATCGAACACTGAAGCTTTCTTT. The chain has TRBV5-4 and TRBJ1-1; 7 positions agree with TRBD1. The germline V gene encodes CDR1 SGHNT and CDR2 YYREEE (reference sequence). The V gene end was trimmed by 4 bases and the J gene end by 1 base; junction bases not matched to a gene: 10. This CDR3 spans 16 amino acids. Full variable domain (remainder filled in from reference TRBV5-4 and TRBJ1-1): ETGVTQSPTHLIKTRGQQVTLRCSSQSGHNTVSWYQQALGQGPQFIFQYYREEENGRGNFPPRFSGLQFPNYSSELNVNALELDDSALYLCASSRGQPSSNTEAFFGQGTRLTVV.

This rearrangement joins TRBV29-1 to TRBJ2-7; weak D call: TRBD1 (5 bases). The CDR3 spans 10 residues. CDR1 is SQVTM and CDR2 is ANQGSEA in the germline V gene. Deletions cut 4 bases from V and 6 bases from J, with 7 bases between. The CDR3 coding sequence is TGCAGCGTTGTAAGGGGCGAGCAGTACTTC. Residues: CSVVRGEQYF.

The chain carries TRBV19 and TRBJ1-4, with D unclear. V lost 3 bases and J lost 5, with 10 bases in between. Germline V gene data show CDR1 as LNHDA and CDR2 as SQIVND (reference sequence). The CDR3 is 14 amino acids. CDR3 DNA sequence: TGTGCCAGTAGTATCAGAGGGCCCAATGAAAAACTGTTTTTT. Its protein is CASSIRGPNEKLFF.

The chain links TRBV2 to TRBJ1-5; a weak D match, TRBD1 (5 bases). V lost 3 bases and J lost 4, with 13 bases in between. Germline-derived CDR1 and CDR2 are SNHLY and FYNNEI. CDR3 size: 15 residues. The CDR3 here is CASSDRFGGNQPQHF. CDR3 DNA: TGTGCCAGCAGTGACAGATTCGGGGGGAATCAGCCCCAGCATTTT.

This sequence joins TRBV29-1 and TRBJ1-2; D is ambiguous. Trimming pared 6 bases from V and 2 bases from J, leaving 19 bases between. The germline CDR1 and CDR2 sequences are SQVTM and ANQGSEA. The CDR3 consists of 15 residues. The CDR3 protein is CSVSPGWGMNYGYTF. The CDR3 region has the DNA TGCAGCGTAAGCCCTGGGTGGGGAATGAACTATGGCTACACCTTC.

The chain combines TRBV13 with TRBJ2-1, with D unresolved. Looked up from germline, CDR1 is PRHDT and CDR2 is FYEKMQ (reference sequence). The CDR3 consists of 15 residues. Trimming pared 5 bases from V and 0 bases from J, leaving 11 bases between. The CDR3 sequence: CASSTLRSSYNEQFF. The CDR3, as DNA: TGTGCCAGCAGCACCCTTAGGAGCTCCTACAATGAGCAGTTCTTC.

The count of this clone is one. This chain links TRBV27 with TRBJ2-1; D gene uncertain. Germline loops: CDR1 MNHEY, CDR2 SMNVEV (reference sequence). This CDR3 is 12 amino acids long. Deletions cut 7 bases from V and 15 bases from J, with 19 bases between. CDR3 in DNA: TGTGCCAGCATGGATGGCCGAGCCCCTCTGTTCTTC. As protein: CASMDGRAPLFF.

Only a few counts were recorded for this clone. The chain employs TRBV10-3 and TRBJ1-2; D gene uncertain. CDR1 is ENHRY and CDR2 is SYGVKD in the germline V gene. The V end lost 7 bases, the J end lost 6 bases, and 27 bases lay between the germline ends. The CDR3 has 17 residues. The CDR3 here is CAITDPSKGPQRNGYTF. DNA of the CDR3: TGTGCCATCACTGACCCGTCGAAGGGCCCTCAGAGGAATGGCTACACCTTC.

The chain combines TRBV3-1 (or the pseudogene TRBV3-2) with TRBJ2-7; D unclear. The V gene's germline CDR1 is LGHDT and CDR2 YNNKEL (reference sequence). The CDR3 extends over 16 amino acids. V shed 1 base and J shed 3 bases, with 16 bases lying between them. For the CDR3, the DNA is TGTGCCAGCAGCCAAGCTCGGCCCGGGTTCTACTACGAGCAGTACTTC. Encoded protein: CASSQARPGFYYEQYF.

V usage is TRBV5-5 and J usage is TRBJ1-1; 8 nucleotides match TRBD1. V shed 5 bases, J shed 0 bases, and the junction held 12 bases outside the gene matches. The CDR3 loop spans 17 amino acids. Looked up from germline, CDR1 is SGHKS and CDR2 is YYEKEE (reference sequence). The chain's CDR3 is CASSFDRGGILNTEAFF. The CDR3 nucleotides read TGTGCCAGCAGTTTCGACAGGGGTGGTATATTGAACACTGAAGCTTTCTTT.

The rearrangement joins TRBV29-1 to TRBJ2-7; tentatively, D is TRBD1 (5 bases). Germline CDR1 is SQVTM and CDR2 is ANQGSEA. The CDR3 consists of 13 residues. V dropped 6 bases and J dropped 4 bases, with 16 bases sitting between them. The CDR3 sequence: CSVTGRQTYEQYF. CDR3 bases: TGCAGCGTAACAGGTAGACAAACTTACGAGCAGTACTTC.

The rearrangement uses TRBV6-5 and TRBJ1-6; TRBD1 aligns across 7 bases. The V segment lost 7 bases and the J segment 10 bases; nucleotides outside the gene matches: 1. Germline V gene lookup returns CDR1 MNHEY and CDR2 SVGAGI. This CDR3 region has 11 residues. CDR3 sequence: CASTGGSPLHF. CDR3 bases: TGTGCCAGCACAGGGGGATCACCCCTCCACTTT.

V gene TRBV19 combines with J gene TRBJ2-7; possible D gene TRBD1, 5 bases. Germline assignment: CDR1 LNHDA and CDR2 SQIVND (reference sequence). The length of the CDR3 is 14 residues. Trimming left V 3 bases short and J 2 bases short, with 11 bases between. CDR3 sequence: CASSMAGQTYEQYF. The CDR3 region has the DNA TGTGCCAGTAGTATGGCAGGACAAACCTACGAGCAGTACTTC.

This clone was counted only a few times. The CDR3 loop reads CASSPTSGGYNEQFF. CDR3 coding DNA: TGTGCCAGCAGCCCTACTAGCGGGGGCTACAATGAGCAGTTCTTC. The V call is TRBV3-1 (or the pseudogene TRBV3-2), the J call TRBJ2-1, with 11 bases aligning to TRBD2. Per the germline V gene, CDR1 is LGHDT and CDR2 is YNNKEL (reference sequence). V shed 4 bases and J 3 bases; nucleotides not matched to a gene: 2. The CDR3 runs to 15 residues.

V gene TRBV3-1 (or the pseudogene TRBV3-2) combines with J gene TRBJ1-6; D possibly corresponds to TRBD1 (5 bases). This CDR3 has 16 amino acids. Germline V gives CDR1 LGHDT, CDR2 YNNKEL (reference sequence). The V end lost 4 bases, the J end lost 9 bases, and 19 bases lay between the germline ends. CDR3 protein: CASSPPMGRGGSPLHF. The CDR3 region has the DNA TGTGCCAGCAGCCCGCCTATGGGGCGCGGGGGTTCACCCCTCCACTTT.

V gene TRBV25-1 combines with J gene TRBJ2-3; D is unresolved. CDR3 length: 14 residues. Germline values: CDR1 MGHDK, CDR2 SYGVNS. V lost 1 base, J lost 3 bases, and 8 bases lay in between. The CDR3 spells CASSESPVTDTQYF. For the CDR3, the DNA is TGTGCCAGCAGTGAATCCCCAGTTACAGATACGCAGTATTTT.

The CDR3 DNA sequence: TGCGCCAGCAGCGTAGGACAGGGTACGAGCTATGGCTACACCTTC. As protein: CASSVGQGTSYGYTF. This chain connects TRBV5-1 to TRBJ1-2, with 8 bases aligning to TRBD1. J lost 4 bases, V lost 4 bases, and 9 bases had no gene match. Germline assignment: CDR1 SGHRS and CDR2 YFSETQ. The CDR3 totals 15 residues. Based on the CDR3 plus reference TRBV5-1 and TRBJ1-2, the full variable domain is KAGVTQTPRYLIKTRGQQVTLSCSPISGHRSVSWYQQTPGQGLQFLFEYFSETQRNKGNFPGRFSGRQFSNSRSEMNVSTLELGDSALYLCASSVGQGTSYGYTFGSGTRLTVV.

The CDR3 DNA reads TGTGCCAGTTCCGCGCGTGTGGGAACGGGCGTTGGCTACACCTTC. It encodes CASSARVGTGVGYTF. The V call is TRBV27, the J call TRBJ1-2; unclear D gene. The V end was cut by 9 bases, the J end by 7 bases, with 24 bases between. This CDR3 contains 15 residues. Germline V gives CDR1 MNHEY, CDR2 SMNVEV (reference sequence).

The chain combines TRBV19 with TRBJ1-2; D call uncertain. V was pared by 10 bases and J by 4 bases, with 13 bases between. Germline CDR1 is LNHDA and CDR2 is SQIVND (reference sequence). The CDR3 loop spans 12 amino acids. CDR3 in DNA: TGTGCCACCCAGGAGGGTGCCTATGGCTACACCTTC. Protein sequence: CATQEGAYGYTF.

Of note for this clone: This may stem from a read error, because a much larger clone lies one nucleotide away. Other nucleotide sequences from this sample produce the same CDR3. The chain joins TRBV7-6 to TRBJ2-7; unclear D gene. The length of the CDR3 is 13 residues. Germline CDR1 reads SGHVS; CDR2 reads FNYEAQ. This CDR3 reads CASSLNSQYEQYF. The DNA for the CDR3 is TGTGCCAGCAGCTTAAACAGCCAATACGAGCAATACTTC.

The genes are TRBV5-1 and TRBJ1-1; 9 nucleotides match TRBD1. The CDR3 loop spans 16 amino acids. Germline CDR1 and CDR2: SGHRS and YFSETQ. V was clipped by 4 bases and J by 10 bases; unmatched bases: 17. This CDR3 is CASSPDRDRAGQGAFF. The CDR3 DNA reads TGCGCCAGCAGCCCGGACCGGGACAGGGCCGGACAGGGAGCTTTCTTT. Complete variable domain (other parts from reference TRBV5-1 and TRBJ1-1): KAGVTQTPRYLIKTRGQQVTLSCSPISGHRSVSWYQQTPGQGLQFLFEYFSETQRNKGNFPGRFSGRQFSNSRSEMNVSTLELGDSALYLCASSPDRDRAGQGAFFGQGTRLTVV.

The CDR3 bases are TGTGCCAGCAGTTTAACGGCCAGTACCCCAGGGGAGCAGTACTTC. Its translation: CASSLTASTPGEQYF. The gene calls are TRBV27 and TRBJ2-7, with D perhaps matching TRBD1 (5 bases). CDR1 and CDR2 from the germline V gene are MNHEY and SMNVEV (reference sequence). Trimming shortened V by 2 bases and J by 7 bases, and 18 bases separated the two germline ends. The CDR3 has 15 residues.

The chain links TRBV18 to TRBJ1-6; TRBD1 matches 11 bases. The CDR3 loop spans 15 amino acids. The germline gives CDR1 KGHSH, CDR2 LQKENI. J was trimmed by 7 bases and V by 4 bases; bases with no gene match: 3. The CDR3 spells CASSLGTGGNSPLHF. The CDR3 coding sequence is TGTGCCAGCTCACTGGGGACAGGGGGGAATTCACCCCTCCACTTT.

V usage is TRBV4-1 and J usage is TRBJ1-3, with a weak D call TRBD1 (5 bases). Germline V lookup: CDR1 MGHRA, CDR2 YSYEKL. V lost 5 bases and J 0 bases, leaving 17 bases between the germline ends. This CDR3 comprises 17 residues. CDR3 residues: CASSYQQAKDSGNTIYF. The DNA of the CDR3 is TGCGCCAGCAGCTACCAACAGGCGAAAGACTCTGGAAACACCATATATTTT.

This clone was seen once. Written as DNA, the CDR3 is TGTGCCAGCAGCGTGGGGGTGATCGGGGGACTAGCTAATGAGCAGTTCTTC. Translating gives CASSVGVIGGLANEQFF. The gene calls are TRBV9 and TRBJ2-1; 9 bases are shared with TRBD2. Trimming cost V 2 bases and J 7 bases; bases outside gene matches: 13. This CDR3 has 17 amino acids. CDR1 is SGDLS and CDR2 is YYNGEE in the germline V gene.